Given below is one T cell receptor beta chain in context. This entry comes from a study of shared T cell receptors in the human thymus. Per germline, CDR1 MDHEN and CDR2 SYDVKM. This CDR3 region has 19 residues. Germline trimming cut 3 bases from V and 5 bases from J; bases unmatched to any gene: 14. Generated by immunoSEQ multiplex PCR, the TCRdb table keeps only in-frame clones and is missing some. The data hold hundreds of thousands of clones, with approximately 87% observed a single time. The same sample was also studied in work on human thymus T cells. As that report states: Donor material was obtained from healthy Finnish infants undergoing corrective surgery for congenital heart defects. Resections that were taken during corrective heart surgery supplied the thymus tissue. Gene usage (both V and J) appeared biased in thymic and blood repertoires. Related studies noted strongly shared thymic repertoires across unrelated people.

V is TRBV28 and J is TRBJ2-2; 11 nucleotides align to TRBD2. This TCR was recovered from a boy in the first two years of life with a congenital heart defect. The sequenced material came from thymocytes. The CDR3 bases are TGTGCCAGCAGTTTGGATCCGCCCCTAGCGGGAGGACAAACCGGGGAGCTGTTTTTT. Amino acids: CASSLDPPLAGGQTGELFF.